This record covers a single T cell receptor (beta chain). Which antigen it targets is not known. No much larger clone exists at a distance of one base, and base qualities are not known. The data derive from a study of identifying expanded T cells in peripheral blood (dated by TCRdb to the late 2010s). A note on the overall study: Four technical replicates, made by sequencing separate aliquots from the same pool of genomic DNA, were compared pairwise.

No immune events, such as infections, were documented for the healthy donors during the collection period. Time-dependent variance in a beta-binomial model of T-cell clone differential abundance was calibrated using healthy-donor blood repertoires as a training cohort. There were roughly 10 healthy donors in the training cohort, of whom 3 were female and 7 were male. An age range of roughly 25 to 65 years, with an average of roughly 47 years, was recorded for the donors. Obtained from a commercial supplier, whole blood was collected from each healthy donor at three time points set around two weeks apart. For immunosequencing, genomic DNA was extracted from whole blood that had not been sorted. TCRbeta CDR3 regions were profiled with the immunoSEQ Assay using bias-controlled multiplex PCR amplification of genomic DNA. Concerning the study's data processing: The absolute abundance of each unique TCRbeta CDR3 region was quantified after sequences were collapsed and filtered. Differential abundance was assessed using a binomial (Fisher-equivalent) model and a beta-binomial model in which time-dependent variance fitted from healthy donors was added. Clones with fewer than 5 combined templates were removed, and differential abundance was called for clones with a Benjamini-Hochberg FDR below 0.01. Beta-binomial variance was modeled as a function of total template count across the two samples using the form v = (b*log(k)+a)^2. TCRdb re-hosts the immuneACCESS table, in-frame sequences only. Its copies lack some clones; in the studies checked, an unresolved V gene accounts for under half of them, and the cause for the rest is not known. V, J and clone size are those of that table, while D and trimming were read from the DNA. The sample includes some 100,000 clones, with about 88% observed a single time. In total, the top ten clones hold about 7.7% of the sample.

Study-wide conclusions, independent of this receptor: For all healthy donors, the variance in clone template counts between roughly 2-week samples rose significantly as total template count increased. Between technical replicates the binomial model flagged roughly 1.1 differentially abundant clones, whereas over roughly two weeks the binomial model flagged about 16.4 and over about four weeks approximately 20. The authors expected that over much longer intervals, such as months to years, biological variance in healthy repertoires might increase even further. The beta-binomial model significantly reduced the number of clones called differentially abundant and the false-positive rate across all healthy-donor time intervals.

V is cut by 9 bases and J by 4 bases, and the space between the germline ends is 13 bases. The CDR3 contains 13 residues, cysteine and phenylalanine counted. The entry retains the CDR3 DNA only, 39 bases that are in frame from base 1. Sequences MDHEN (CDR1) and SYDVKM (CDR2) are obtained from the germline V gene. The receptor was derived from a person between 18 and 75 years old in good health. The chain is made from TRBV28 and TRBJ2-1, with the D call tentatively TRBD1 or TRBD2, each fitting 6 bases. The specimen was blood. The CDR3: CASSGARYNEQFF. The nucleotide sequence reads as follows: TGTGCCAGTTCGGGGGCTAGATACAATGAGCAGTTCTTC.